This T cell receptor (beta chain) was obtained from a study of blood T cell repertoires in COVID-19. Study summary: Material from acute and convalescent COVID-19 was sourced from the United States, Italy and Spain. PBMCs, B-cell-depleted T cells, or T cells provided the cDNA or gDNA that made up the material.

The CDR3 runs 18 residues. Trimming shortened V by 0 bases and J by 5 bases, and 17 bases separated the two germline ends. Germline assignment: CDR1 SGHAT and CDR2 FQNNGV. Study processing details: Quantification of nucleated cells was approximated via reference gene primer amplification. Sequenced by immunoSEQ multiplex PCR; TCRdb stores in-frame clones only, minus some. V and J calls and clone size come straight from that table; D and trimming were deduced from the DNA. The data hold roughly 260,000 clones, with about four fifths observed a single time. The specimen was peripheral blood. V gene TRBV11-2 combines with J gene TRBJ1-6; TRBD1 might be the D (5 bases). The TCR originated in a woman between 18 and 29 years old with acute or convalescent COVID-19. CDR3 region: CASSLESAWGVDNSPLHF. The CDR3 DNA follows: TGTGCCAGCAGCTTAGAATCCGCGTGGGGGGTCGATAATTCACCCCTCCACTTT. The full variable domain, its missing parts supplied by reference TRBV11-2 and TRBJ1-6, is EAGVAQSPRYKIIEKRQSVAFWCNPISGHATLYWYQQILGQGPKLLIQFQNNGVVDDSQLPKDRFSAERLKGVDSTLKIQPAKLEDSAVYLCASSLESAWGVDNSPLHFGNGTRLTVT.